The 21 T cell receptor beta chains presented below share a single source sample, sequenced in a study of T cells in Graves' hyperthyroidism and ophthalmopathy. Using RNA transcripts as the source, TCR beta CDR3 regions were amplified. Researchers ran a first-round RT-PCR on the TCR CDR3 using the HTBI primer set. TCRdb passed the multiplex PCR reads through MiXCR, listing each CDR3 protein once. The data contain hundreds of thousands of distinct CDR3 sequences, more than 14% of them singletons. Sequenced: blood. The receptors derive from a woman in her 50s with Graves' ophthalmopathy.

Worth noting for this clonotype: This may arise from a read error, as a much more abundant clone is one base away. The V call is TRBV20-1, the J call TRBJ1-1; D gene ambiguous. CDR1 DFQATT and CDR2 SNEGSKA come from the germline V gene (reference sequence). The V end lost 1 base, the J end lost 1 base, and 10 bases lay between the germline ends. The CDR3 length is 14 residues. The CDR3 loop is CSARGEGSNTEAFF. The CDR3 DNA sequence: TGCAGTGCTAGAGGGGAGGGTTCGAACACTGAAGCTTTCTTT.

This clonotype was recorded many times. V and J are TRBV20-1 and TRBJ2-1; 10 nucleotides agree with TRBD2. In germline, CDR1 is DFQATT, CDR2 SNEGSKA (reference sequence). V trimming: 5 bases; J trimming: 10 bases; junction bases outside the gene matches: 17. The CDR3 has 16 residues. CDR3 in amino acids: CSAGWGSSGSTREQFF. The CDR3 nucleotides read TGCAGTGCTGGCTGGGGATCTAGCGGGAGTACTAGGGAGCAGTTCTTC.

This clonotype was seen ten or more times. The V gene is TRBV28, the J gene TRBJ1-5; tentative D call: TRBD1 (5 bases). Trimming took 6 bases from V and 6 from J, leaving 18 bases between them. Germline V gene sequence: CDR1 MDHEN, CDR2 SYDVKM. The CDR3 spans 15 residues. CDR3: CASRGGSDSSQPQHF. The CDR3 nucleotides read TGTGCCAGCAGGGGGGGGAGTGACTCTAGTCAGCCCCAGCATTTT.

The table lists this clonotype with many counts. This chain uses TRBV20-1 with TRBJ2-1, with 7 nucleotides matching TRBD2. V shed 3 bases and J 3 bases; nucleotides not matched to a gene: 11. The germline gives CDR1 DFQATT, CDR2 SNEGSKA (reference sequence). The CDR3 is made up of 16 amino acids. The CDR3 DNA reads TGCAGTGCTAGCGGCAAGCGGGGACTACTCTACAATGAGCAGTTCTTC. It translates to CSASGKRGLLYNEQFF.

This clonotype has at least ten counts. The rearrangement joins TRBV6-2 or TRBV6-3 to TRBJ2-7, with D uncertain. This CDR3 is 14 amino acids long. The V gene lost 2 bases and the J gene lost 0 bases, with 8 bases spanning the gap. The germline gives CDR1 MNHEY, CDR2 SVGEGT. This chain's CDR3 is CASSYRLSSYEQYF. The CDR3 coding sequence is TGTGCCAGCAGTTACCGGCTAAGCTCCTACGAGCAGTACTTC.

This clonotype was counted a few times. The rearrangement links TRBV18 to TRBJ2-1; 8 nucleotides align to TRBD2. Germline V gene data show CDR1 as KGHSH and CDR2 as LQKENI. Trimming took 0 bases from V and 8 from J; bases not matched to a gene: 12. The CDR3 runs 17 residues. The CDR3 protein is CASSPPKAGTRVDEQFF. The DNA of the CDR3 is TGTGCCAGCTCACCACCGAAGGCAGGGACTAGGGTCGATGAGCAGTTCTTC.

This clonotype was recorded at least ten times. V is TRBV28 and J is TRBJ1-1; the D gene is possibly TRBD1 (6 bases). Germline CDR1 MDHEN, CDR2 SYDVKM. The CDR3 sequence is 15 residues long. Trimming took off 5 bases at V and 1 base at J, with 14 bases between the two ends. CDR3 in DNA: TGTGCCAGCAGTATAAGTAGGGGGAGGAACACTGAAGCTTTCTTT. Amino acid sequence: CASSISRGRNTEAFF.

The V gene is TRBV7-8, the J gene TRBJ1-2; 7 bases line up with TRBD1. The V gene end was trimmed by 5 bases and the J gene end by 7 bases; junction bases not matched to a gene: 13. Looked up from germline, CDR1 is SGHVS and CDR2 is FQNEAQ. This CDR3 region has 15 residues. CDR3: CASSILDRDLGGYTF. CDR3 coding DNA: TGTGCCAGCAGCATTCTAGACAGGGACTTGGGTGGCTACACCTTC.

Remarks on this clonotype: A much larger clone differs by one base, so this may be a read error. The chain joins TRBV6-5 to TRBJ2-1; 11 nucleotides align to TRBD2. The germline V gene has CDR1 MNHEY and CDR2 SVGAGI. V lost 2 bases and J lost 2; bases outside the gene matches: 5. This CDR3 spans 17 amino acids. The CDR3 DNA reads as TGTGCCAGCAGTTACGGGAGACTAGCGGGACCCTACAATGAGCAGTTCTTC. Its protein is CASSYGRLAGPYNEQFF.

This clonotype was seen many times. The chain joins TRBV3-1 to TRBJ2-1, with 7 bases identical to TRBD1. The trim removed 3 bases at V and 5 bases at J, leaving 7 bases unmatched. Germline V gene sequence: CDR1 LGHDT, CDR2 YNNKEL (reference sequence). This CDR3 contains 15 residues. The CDR3 loop reads CASSHKTGWDNEQFF. The CDR3 bases are TGTGCCAGCAGCCACAAGACAGGGTGGGACAATGAGCAGTTCTTC.

In the case of this clonotype: Possible read error: a much larger clone is one base away. This chain uses TRBV4-2 with TRBJ2-1, with D possibly TRBD2 on 5 matching bases. Germline assignment: CDR1 LGHNA and CDR2 YNFKEQ. The CDR3 has 16 amino acids. The ends were cut back, 0 bases at V and 6 bases at J, with 15 bases in the middle. The chain's CDR3 is CASSQESASLCNEQFF. The DNA for the CDR3 is TGTGCCAGCAGCCAAGAATCGGCTAGCTTATGCAATGAGCAGTTCTTC.

This clonotype was seen more than once but under ten times. The CDR3 loop is CASSGGDRVYEQYF. The CDR3 DNA follows: TGTGCCAGCAGCGGTGGGGACAGGGTCTACGAGCAGTACTTC. The chain combines TRBV7-9 with TRBJ2-7; 9 bases map to TRBD1. This CDR3 spans 14 amino acids. Germline CDR1 reads SEHNR; CDR2 reads FQNEAQ (reference sequence). V lost 5 bases to trimming and J lost 3 bases; unmatched junction nucleotides: 5.

This clonotype was counted at least ten times. The chain is built from TRBV6-1 and TRBJ2-7; D gene ambiguous. V gave up 0 bases and J gave up 0 bases, with 9 bases separating them. CDR1 and CDR2 from the germline V gene are MNHNS and SASEGT. The CDR3 consists of 15 residues. The DNA of the CDR3 is TGTGCCAGCAGTGAAGCAGGGATGGGCTCCTACGAGCAGTACTTC. Protein product: CASSEAGMGSYEQYF.

In this sample, this clonotype turned up many times. The rearrangement uses TRBV24-1 and TRBJ2-1, with 8 bases that match TRBD2. The CDR3 totals 14 residues. With V trimmed by 5 bases and J by 10 bases, 9 bases remained unmatched. Germline CDR1 KGHDR, CDR2 SFDVKD. The CDR3 is CATSANGRAREQFF. The CDR3 DNA reads as TGTGCCACCAGTGCGAACGGGAGGGCCAGGGAGCAGTTCTTC.

This clonotype came up a few times. The J gene is TRBJ1-2, the V gene TRBV4-2, with 8 bases that match TRBD1. Germline V gives CDR1 LGHNA, CDR2 YNFKEQ. The CDR3 has 13 residues. The V and J ends lost 3 bases and 7 bases, in that order; junction bases with no gene match: 4. CDR3 sequence (DNA): TGTGCCAGCAGCCACCCAGGGGGCGGTGGCTACACCTTC. This gives the protein CASSHPGGGGYTF.

This clonotype was found many times. The chain couples TRBV6-1 to TRBJ2-7, with D unresolved. V gave up 7 bases and J gave up 9 bases, with 19 bases separating them. Germline loops: CDR1 MNHNS, CDR2 SASEGT. This CDR3 spans 13 amino acids. CDR3 sequence: CASNDGMGLGQYF. CDR3 nucleotides: TGTGCCAGCAACGATGGCATGGGGTTGGGGCAGTACTTC.

This clonotype was seen a few times. The chain joins TRBV5-4 to TRBJ2-1; D is unclear. The ends were cut back, 6 bases at V and 11 bases at J, with 24 bases in the middle. This CDR3 has 15 amino acids. Germline V gene data show CDR1 as SGHNT and CDR2 as YYREEE (reference sequence). CDR3 DNA: TGTGCCAGCACCGACGACCCACGTGCCACCTTTAAGCAGTTCTTC. Its translation is CASTDDPRATFKQFF.

This clonotype was detected ten times or more. V is TRBV5-8 and J is TRBJ1-2; D is perhaps TRBD1 (5 bases). CDR1 is SGHTS, CDR2 YDEGEE, per germline. The CDR3 has 15 amino acids. V was cut by 0 bases and J by 2 bases, with 11 bases left in between. The CDR3 here is CASSLDLTANYGYTF. CDR3 nucleotides: TGTGCCAGCAGCTTGGACCTGACAGCGAACTATGGCTACACCTTC.

The chain carries TRBV27 and TRBJ2-7; D uncertain. The germline CDR1 and CDR2 sequences are MNHEY and SMNVEV (reference sequence). The CDR3 is 13 amino acids. Deletions cut 6 bases from V and 0 bases from J, with 9 bases between. CDR3 nucleotide sequence: TGTGCCAGCAGCGGAAGATTCTCCTACGAGCAGTACTTC. Translation: CASSGRFSYEQYF.

This clonotype has just one count. This chain links TRBV6-2 or TRBV6-3 with TRBJ2-1, with TRBD2 as a possible D gene (5 bases). The V end lost 3 bases, the J end lost 0 bases, and 12 bases lay between the germline ends. This CDR3 spans 16 amino acids. CDR1 MNHEY and CDR2 SVGEGT come from the germline V gene. This CDR3 is CASSYFSALSYNEQFF. DNA of the CDR3: TGTGCCAGCAGTTATTTTAGCGCTCTCTCCTACAATGAGCAGTTCTTC.

The rearrangement links TRBV7-9 to TRBJ2-2; 8 bases line up with TRBD2. The CDR3 is made up of 15 amino acids. CDR1 and CDR2 from the germline V gene are SEHNR and FQNEAQ (reference sequence). V lost 4 bases, J lost 5 bases, and 6 bases stayed unmatched. CDR3 in amino acids: CASSSASGRTGELFF. CDR3 sequence (DNA): TGTGCCAGCAGCTCCGCCAGCGGGAGAACCGGGGAGCTGTTTTTT.